Listed below are T cell receptor beta chains from one sample, sequenced in a study of blood T cells in healthy people across ages. TCRdb re-called the 5' RACE reads with MiXCR, one entry per CDR3 protein. The table lists around 1,900,000 distinct CDR3 sequences, 39% of them singletons. The specimen was blood. Every receptor here comes from a human donor in good health. CDR3s include the opening cysteine and the closing phenylalanine or tryptophan. D genes are given only for firm matches. Clone size is stated in some rows and not others, as once, few, many or a class when expanded.

v_call,d_call,j_call,clone_size,cdr3_nt,cdr3_aa
TRBV5-1,TRBD1,TRBJ1-4,-,TGCGCCAGCAGCTTGGAGACAGGGGGTAGTGAAAAACTGTTTTTT,CASSLETGGSEKLFF
TRBV4-2,TRBD1,TRBJ1-2,few,TGTGCCAGCAGCCAAGACAGTGGGACAGGGTCCTATGGCTACACCTTC,CASSQDSGTGSYGYTF
TRBV7-9,-,TRBJ1-4,few,TGTGCCAGCAGCTTAGATACGGGACCTAATGAAAAACTGTTTTTT,CASSLDTGPNEKLFF
TRBV4-3,-,TRBJ1-2,-,TGCGCCAGCAGCCAAGAGATATTGAGGTGGGACAAAGGTTTTTATGGCTACACCTTC,CASSQEILRWDKGFYGYTF
TRBV4-2,-,TRBJ1-1,-,TGTGCCAGCAGCCAAGGGGCAACTTTGAACACTGAAGCTTTCTTT,CASSQGATLNTEAFF
TRBV28,-,TRBJ2-5,few,TGTGCCAGCAGCATAGATTCTGGGGAGACCCAGTACTTC,CASSIDSGETQYF
TRBV5-6,-,TRBJ2-7,-,TGTGCCAGCAGCTTGGAGTCCCAAAGGGTAGGGTACGAGCAGTACTTC,CASSLESQRVGYEQYF
TRBV15,-,TRBJ2-4,few,TGTGCCACCAGAGGGGGGGCGGCTTCCCGAAACATTCAGTACTTC,CATRGGAASRNIQYF
TRBV29-1,-,TRBJ2-1,-,TGCAGCGTCCCCCGTCTAGGTGAGCAGTTCTTC,CSVPRLGEQFF
TRBV20-1,-,TRBJ2-1,-,TGCAGTGCGTTTACTACAGGGCAAGAGACCCAGTTCTTC,CSAFTTGQETQFF
TRBV12-3/TRBV12-4,-,TRBJ2-7,-,TGTGCCAGCAGTTTTCTTGCAGGGGCCTACGAGCAGTACTTC,CASSFLAGAYEQYF
TRBV5-1,-,TRBJ2-7,few,TGCGCCAGCAGCTTCGGGGCTGTCTACGAGCAGTACTTC,CASSFGAVYEQYF
TRBV28,TRBD1,TRBJ2-1,-,TGTGCCAGCAGTCCCATAGGGCAGGGGGCTTATGAGCAGTTCTTC,CASSPIGQGAYEQFF
TRBV5-6,-,TRBJ1-1,few,TGTGCCAGCAGCTTTCCGGGATCCTGGGGCGCTGAAGCTTTCTTT,CASSFPGSWGAEAFF
TRBV10-3,TRBD1,TRBJ1-5,few,TGTGCCATCAGAGGACAGGGTAATCAGCCCCAGCATTTT,CAIRGQGNQPQHF
TRBV28,TRBD1,TRBJ1-1,-,TGTGCCAGCAGTATGACGGACAGGCTGAACACTGAAGCTTTCTTT,CASSMTDRLNTEAFF
TRBV6-1,TRBD1,TRBJ1-1,-,TGTGCCAGCAGCGCACTCTTTCCGAGACAGGGGGATCTGAACACTGAAGCTTTCTTT,CASSALFPRQGDLNTEAFF
TRBV7-2,-,TRBJ1-4,few,TGTGCCAGCAGCTTAGCTTTTGACCCCCAGTGGGACACCAACTTAGAAAAACTGTTTTTT,CASSLAFDPQWDTNLEKLFF
TRBV7-2,-,TRBJ2-3,-,TGTGCCAGCAGCCCAGCTCGGAGCGCAGATACGCAGTATTTT,CASSPARSADTQYF
TRBV2,TRBD2,TRBJ2-1,few,TGTGCCAGCAGTTTATTCCTAGCGGGGTACTCCTACAATGAGCAGTTCTTC,CASSLFLAGYSYNEQFF
TRBV7-2,TRBD2,TRBJ2-1,-,TGTGCCAGCAGCTCTAGGACTAGCGGGATAGGGAATGAGCAGTTCTTC,CASSSRTSGIGNEQFF
TRBV20-1,TRBD1,TRBJ2-7,few,TGCAGTGCTCCCCCACACGGACAGGGGTTCTACGAGCAGTACTTC,CSAPPHGQGFYEQYF
TRBV2,TRBD1,TRBJ2-1,-,TGTGCCTCCCCGGGACAGGTCTACAATGAGCAGTTCTTC,CASPGQVYNEQFF
TRBV7-2,-,TRBJ2-5,-,TGTGCCAGCAGCTTAGGGGGTTCTCGGGTCATAGAGACCCAGTACTTC,CASSLGGSRVIETQYF
TRBV12-3/TRBV12-4,TRBD2,TRBJ2-1,-,TGTGCCAGCGCTCCCGGGGCGCGGGGGGGCCTAGATGAGCAGTTCTTC,CASAPGARGGLDEQFF
TRBV5-1,-,TRBJ1-2,many,TGCGCCAGCAGCTTGGGTGCAGGTCTCTTCTATGGCTACACCTTC,CASSLGAGLFYGYTF
TRBV4-3,TRBD1,TRBJ1-4,-,TGCGCCAGCAGCCGGGGGCAGGGGGCGCTGGAAAAACTGTTTTTT,CASSRGQGALEKLFF
TRBV28,-,TRBJ2-5,few,TGTGCCAGCAGGGAGGGGGTGGAGACCCAGTACTTC,CASREGVETQYF
TRBV7-9,TRBD1,TRBJ1-5,once,TGTGCCAGCAGCTTCTTCGGACAGGTCAATCAGCCCCAGCATTTT,CASSFFGQVNQPQHF
TRBV3-1,-,TRBJ2-7,few,TGTGCCAGCAGCCAAGATCTGCGGTCCCTCGCCTACGAGCAGTACTTC,CASSQDLRSLAYEQYF
TRBV7-9,TRBD1,TRBJ2-1,few,TGTGCCAGCAGCTTACGGACAGGGGTTGGAGAGACCCAGTTCTTC,CASSLRTGVGETQFF
TRBV6-1,-,TRBJ1-5,few,TGTGCCAGCAGAGGGACAACGGGTTATAGCAATCAGCCCCAGCATTTT,CASRGTTGYSNQPQHF
TRBV7-9,-,TRBJ2-3,-,TGTGCCAGCAGCCACGGCGGATTAGCGACAATTTGGGATACGCAGTATTTT,CASSHGGLATIWDTQYF
TRBV7-9,TRBD1,TRBJ1-1,few,TGTGCCAGCAGCTTTGAGGGGGCGAACACTGAAGCTTTCTTT,CASSFEGANTEAFF
TRBV7-2,-,TRBJ2-2,-,TGTGCCAGCAGCTTAGGGAAGGGCACCGGGGAGCTGTTTTTT,CASSLGKGTGELFF
TRBV5-4,TRBD1,TRBJ2-7,-,TGTGCCAGCAGCGTACCAGGGACAGGGGGATACGAGCAGTACTTC,CASSVPGTGGYEQYF
TRBV7-2,TRBD1,TRBJ2-7,-,TGTGCCAGCACCGCCGACAGGGACCACTACGAGCAGTACTTC,CASTADRDHYEQYF
TRBV20-1,-,TRBJ2-4,few,TGCAGTGCTAGGGGTTCGATAGGGGCACGAAACATTCAGTACTTC,CSARGSIGARNIQYF
TRBV9,-,TRBJ1-6,few,TGTGCCAGCCAATCGGGAAATTCACCCCTCCACTTT,CASQSGNSPLHF
TRBV12-3/TRBV12-4,-,TRBJ1-5,-,TGTGCCAGCAGGGGGACGGGGGGACCATATAGCAATCAGCCCCAGCATTTT,CASRGTGGPYSNQPQHF
TRBV7-2,-,TRBJ2-1,few,TGTGCCAGCAGCTTAGTAGTCGGCTCTAATGAGCAGTTCTTC,CASSLVVGSNEQFF
TRBV28,-,TRBJ1-1,few,TGTGCCAGCAGCCCAAGGTCTGACACTGAAGCTTTCTTT,CASSPRSDTEAFF
TRBV6-6,-,TRBJ2-1,-,TGTGCCAGCACCCTAGGGGGGACAGTTAACAATGAGCAGTTCTTC,CASTLGGTVNNEQFF
TRBV12-3/TRBV12-4,-,TRBJ2-3,-,TGTGCCAGCAGTTCCCTAGTGCGCACAGATGCGCAGTATTTT,CASSSLVRTDAQYF
TRBV28,-,TRBJ2-1,-,TGTGCCAGCACAAAACGGAGGGGGGCGTACCAAGAGACCCAGTTCTTC,CASTKRRGAYQETQFF
TRBV27,TRBD1,TRBJ2-7,-,TGTGCCAGCAGCTTCACCGGGACAGGGTGGAACGAGCAGTACTTC,CASSFTGTGWNEQYF
TRBV11-2,TRBD2,TRBJ2-3,few,TGTGCCAGCAGCGGGTCCGGACTAGCGGGACATTTTGATACGCAGTATTTT,CASSGSGLAGHFDTQYF
TRBV6-6,TRBD1,TRBJ2-7,-,TGTGCCAGCTGCAGTAGACAGGGTACCTACGAGCAGTACTTC,CASCSRQGTYEQYF
TRBV6-5,TRBD1,TRBJ2-1,-,TGTGCCAGCAGACTCGGGACAGGGGATTACAATGAGCAGTTCTTC,CASRLGTGDYNEQFF
TRBV4-2,TRBD1,TRBJ1-2,few,TGTGCCAGCAGCCTCTCCGGGACAGGGGTCTTCTATGGCTACACCTTC,CASSLSGTGVFYGYTF
TRBV2,-,TRBJ1-5,-,TGTGCCAGCAGATACGACAGACTTAGCAATCAGCCCCAGCATTTT,CASRYDRLSNQPQHF
TRBV5-6,-,TRBJ1-2,-,TGTGCCAGCAGCTTAAACTCTCCCCTCAGAATGTCGGACTATGGCTACACCTTC,CASSLNSPLRMSDYGYTF
TRBV29-1,TRBD1,TRBJ2-7,once,TGCAGCGTGGAAGTGGGACAGGGCTACGAGCAGTACTTC,CSVEVGQGYEQYF
TRBV5-1,-,TRBJ1-2,-,TGCGCCAGCAGCTTGGGGTCAGACTACGGCTATGGCTACACCTTC,CASSLGSDYGYGYTF
TRBV28,-,TRBJ2-7,-,TGTGCCAGCAGTTTATACAGGAAAGCCTACGAGCAGTACTTC,CASSLYRKAYEQYF
TRBV5-1,TRBD1,TRBJ2-7,-,TGCGCCAGCGGGACAGGGTCCGGTGGCTACGAGCAGTACTTC,CASGTGSGGYEQYF
TRBV20-1,-,TRBJ2-7,few,TGCAGTGCTAGAGTGTCACAGGGGAGGAACGAGCAGTACTTC,CSARVSQGRNEQYF
TRBV6-5,-,TRBJ2-1,-,TGTGCCAGCAGTTACGGACCAGACAGACCCTCTATCAATGAGCAGTTCTTC,CASSYGPDRPSINEQFF
TRBV29-1,-,TRBJ2-2,few,TGCAGCGGACGAGCGAACGCGGACACCGGGGAGCTGTTTTTT,CSGRANADTGELFF
TRBV5-1,TRBD1,TRBJ1-1,-,TGCGCCAGCAGCTCTTGGACAGGCAACACTGAAGCTTTCTTT,CASSSWTGNTEAFF